This T cell receptor (beta chain) stems from a study of OX40 agonist ivuxolimab in advanced cancers. Trimming left V 0 bases short and J 7 bases short, with 16 bases between. Germline V gene sequence: CDR1 SGHDT, CDR2 YYEEEE. The CDR3 length is 15 residues. Autoimmune disease history or systemic immunosuppression led to patient exclusion. On cycle 4 day 1 and cycle 7 day 1, as well as at baseline, blood was sampled. Clones were sequenced by immunoSEQ multiplex PCR, and TCRdb holds only the in-frame ones, with some missing. The sample records 60,000 to 100,000 clones, 94% being singletons. This rearrangement joins TRBV5-6 to TRBJ1-1, with D possibly TRBD1 on 5 matching bases. Sequenced here: CD4+ or CD8+ T cells sorted from blood, sampled in a trial of the OX40 agonist ivuxolimab. This TCR came from an adult with an advanced solid tumor such as melanoma, head and neck, liver or kidney cancer. The CDR3 DNA follows: TGTGCCAGCAGCTTGGCTGGATGGCAGGGCCATGAAGCTTTCTTT. Protein: CASSLAGWQGHEAFF.